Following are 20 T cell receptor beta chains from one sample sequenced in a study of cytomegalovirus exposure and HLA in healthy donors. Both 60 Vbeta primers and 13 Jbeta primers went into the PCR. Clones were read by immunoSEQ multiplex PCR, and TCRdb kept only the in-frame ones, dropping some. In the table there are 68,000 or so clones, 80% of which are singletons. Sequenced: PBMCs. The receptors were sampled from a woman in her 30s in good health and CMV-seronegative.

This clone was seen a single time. Written as DNA, the CDR3 is TGTGCCAGCAGTGAGGGGACAGGGGTTTTCGATGAGCAGTTCTTC. Translating it yields CASSEGTGVFDEQFF. The V and J genes are TRBV25-1 and TRBJ2-1, with TRBD1 identical over 10 bases. The CDR3 is made up of 15 amino acids. Trimming at V came to 3 bases and at J to 8 bases, leaving 7 bases not matched to a gene. Germline CDR1 is MGHDK and CDR2 is SYGVNS. The complete variable domain, with remaining parts taken from reference TRBV25-1 and TRBJ2-1, reads EADIYQTPRYLVIGTGKKITLECSQTMGHDKMYWYQQDPGMELHLIHYSYGVNSTEKGDLSSESTVSRIRTEHFPLTLESARPSHTSQYLCASSEGTGVFDEQFFGPGTRLTVL.

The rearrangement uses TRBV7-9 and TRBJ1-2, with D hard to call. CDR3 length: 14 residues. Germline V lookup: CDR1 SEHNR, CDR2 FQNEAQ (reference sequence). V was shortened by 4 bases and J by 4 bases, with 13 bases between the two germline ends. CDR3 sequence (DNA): TGTGCCAGCAGCTCGACATCGCCTTTCTATGGCTACACCTTC. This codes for CASSSTSPFYGYTF.

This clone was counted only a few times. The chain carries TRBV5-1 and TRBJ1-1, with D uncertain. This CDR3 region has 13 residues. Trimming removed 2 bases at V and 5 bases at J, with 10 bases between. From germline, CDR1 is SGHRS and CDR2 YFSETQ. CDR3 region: CASSLLSGTEAFF. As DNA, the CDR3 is TGCGCCAGCAGCTTACTTTCAGGTACTGAAGCTTTCTTT.

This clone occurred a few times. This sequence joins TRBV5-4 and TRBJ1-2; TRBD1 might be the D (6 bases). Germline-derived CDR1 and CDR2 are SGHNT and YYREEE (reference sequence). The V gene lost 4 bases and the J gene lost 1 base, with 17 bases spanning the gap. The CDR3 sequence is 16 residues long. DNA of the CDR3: TGTGCCAGCAGCCCGGGGGGGGGCTCCCTTAACTATGGCTACACCTTC. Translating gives CASSPGGGSLNYGYTF.

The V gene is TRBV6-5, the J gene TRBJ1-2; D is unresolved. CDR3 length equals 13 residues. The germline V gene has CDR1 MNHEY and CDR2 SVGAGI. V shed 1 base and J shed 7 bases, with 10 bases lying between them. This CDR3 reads CASSYLRIGGYTF. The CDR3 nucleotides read TGTGCCAGCAGTTACTTGCGAATTGGTGGCTACACCTTC.

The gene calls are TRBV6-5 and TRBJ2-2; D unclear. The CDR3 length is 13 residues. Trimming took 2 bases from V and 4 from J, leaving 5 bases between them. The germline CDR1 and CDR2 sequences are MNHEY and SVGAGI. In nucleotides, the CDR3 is TGTGCCAGCAGTTACGGCAGCACCGGGGAGCTGTTTTTT. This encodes CASSYGSTGELFF.

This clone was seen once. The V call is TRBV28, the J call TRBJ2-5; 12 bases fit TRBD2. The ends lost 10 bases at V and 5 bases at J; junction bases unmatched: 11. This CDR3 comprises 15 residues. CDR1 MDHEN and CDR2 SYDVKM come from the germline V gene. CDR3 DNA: TGTGCCACCATTCGACGGCTAGCGGGAGGGGAGACCCAGTACTTC. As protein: CATIRRLAGGETQYF.

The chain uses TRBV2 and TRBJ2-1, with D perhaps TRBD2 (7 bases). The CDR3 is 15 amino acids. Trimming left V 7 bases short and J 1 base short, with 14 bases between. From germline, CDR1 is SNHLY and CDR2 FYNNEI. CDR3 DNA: TGTGCCAGCACGTCAAGGGGGGGGTCCTACAATGAGCAGTTCTTC. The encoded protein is CASTSRGGSYNEQFF.

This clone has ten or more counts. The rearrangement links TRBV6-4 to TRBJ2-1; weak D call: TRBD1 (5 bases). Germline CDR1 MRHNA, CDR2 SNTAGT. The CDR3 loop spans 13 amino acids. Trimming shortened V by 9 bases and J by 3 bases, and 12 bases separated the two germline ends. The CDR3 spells CASSQTDYNEQFF. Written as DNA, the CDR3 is TGTGCCAGTTCCCAGACAGACTACAATGAGCAGTTCTTC.

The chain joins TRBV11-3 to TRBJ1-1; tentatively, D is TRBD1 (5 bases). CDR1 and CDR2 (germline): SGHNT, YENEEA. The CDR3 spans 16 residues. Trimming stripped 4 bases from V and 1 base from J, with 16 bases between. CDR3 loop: CASSSRQLDPNTEAFF. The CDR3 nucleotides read TGTGCCAGCAGCTCCCGACAGTTAGATCCGAACACTGAAGCTTTCTTT.

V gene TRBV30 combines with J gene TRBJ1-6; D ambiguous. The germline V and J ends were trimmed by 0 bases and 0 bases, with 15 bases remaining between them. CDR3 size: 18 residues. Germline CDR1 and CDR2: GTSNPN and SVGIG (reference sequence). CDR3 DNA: TGTGCCTGGAGTGTACTTATCACTACACTCTCCTATAATTCACCCCTCCACTTT. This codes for CAWSVLITTLSYNSPLHF.

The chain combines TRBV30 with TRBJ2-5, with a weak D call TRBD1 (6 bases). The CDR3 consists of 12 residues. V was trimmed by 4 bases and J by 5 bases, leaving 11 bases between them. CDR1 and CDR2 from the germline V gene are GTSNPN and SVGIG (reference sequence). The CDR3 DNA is TGTGCCTGGACACCGGGACACGAGACCCAGTACTTC. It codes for CAWTPGHETQYF.

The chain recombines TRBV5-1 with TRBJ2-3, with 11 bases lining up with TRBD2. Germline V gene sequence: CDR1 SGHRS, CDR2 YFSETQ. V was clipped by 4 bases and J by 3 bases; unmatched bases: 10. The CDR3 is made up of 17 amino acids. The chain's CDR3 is CASSRGSSGRETDTQYF. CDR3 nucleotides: TGCGCCAGCAGCCGAGGGAGTAGCGGGAGGGAGACAGATACGCAGTATTTT.

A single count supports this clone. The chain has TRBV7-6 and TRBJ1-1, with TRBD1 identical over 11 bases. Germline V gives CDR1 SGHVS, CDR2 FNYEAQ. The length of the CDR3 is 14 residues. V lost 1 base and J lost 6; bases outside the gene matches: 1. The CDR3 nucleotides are TGTGCCAGCAGCTTAGGGACAGGGGGCCCTGAAGCTTTCTTT. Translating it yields CASSLGTGGPEAFF.

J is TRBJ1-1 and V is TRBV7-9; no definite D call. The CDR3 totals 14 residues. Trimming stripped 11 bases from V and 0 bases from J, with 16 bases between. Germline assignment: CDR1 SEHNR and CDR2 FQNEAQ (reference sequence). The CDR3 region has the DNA TGTGCCGAACAGCAGCACAGAATGAACACTGAAGCTTTCTTT. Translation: CAEQQHRMNTEAFF.

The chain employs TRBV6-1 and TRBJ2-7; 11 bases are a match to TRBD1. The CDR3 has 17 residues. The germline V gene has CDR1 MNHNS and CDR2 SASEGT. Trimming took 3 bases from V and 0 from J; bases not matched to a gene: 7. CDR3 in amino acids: CASSERTGGPSSYEQYF. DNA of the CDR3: TGTGCCAGCAGTGAGAGGACAGGGGGCCCCAGCTCCTACGAGCAGTACTTC.

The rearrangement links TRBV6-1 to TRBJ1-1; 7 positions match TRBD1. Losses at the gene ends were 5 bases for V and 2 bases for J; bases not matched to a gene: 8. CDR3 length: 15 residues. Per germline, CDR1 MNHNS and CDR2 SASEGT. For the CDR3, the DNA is TGTGCCAGCAGTCGAAGACAGGGAGGAAACACTGAAGCTTTCTTT. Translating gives CASSRRQGGNTEAFF.

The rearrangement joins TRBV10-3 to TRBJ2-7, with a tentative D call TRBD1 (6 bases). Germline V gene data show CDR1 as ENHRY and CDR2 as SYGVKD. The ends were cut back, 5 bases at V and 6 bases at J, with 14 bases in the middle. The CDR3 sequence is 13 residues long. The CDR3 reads CAISQTGGAEQYF. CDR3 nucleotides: TGTGCCATCAGTCAGACAGGAGGTGCCGAGCAGTACTTC.

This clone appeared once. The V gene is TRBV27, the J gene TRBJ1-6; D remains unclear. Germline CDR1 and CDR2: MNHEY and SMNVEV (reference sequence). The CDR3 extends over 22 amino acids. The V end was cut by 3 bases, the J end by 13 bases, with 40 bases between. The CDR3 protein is CASSFLRAIPWRKYGDGSPLHF. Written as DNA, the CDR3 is TGTGCCAGCAGTTTTTTGAGGGCCATTCCATGGCGCAAATATGGGGATGGATCGCCCCTCCACTTT.

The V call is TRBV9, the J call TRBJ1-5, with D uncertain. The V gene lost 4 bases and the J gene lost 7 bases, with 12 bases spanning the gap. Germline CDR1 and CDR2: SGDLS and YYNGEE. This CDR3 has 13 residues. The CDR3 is CASSPRGFQPQHF. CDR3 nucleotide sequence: TGTGCCAGCAGCCCGCGGGGTTTCCAGCCCCAGCATTTT.